This T cell receptor (beta chain) was sequenced in a study of blood T cell repertoires in COVID-19. Study at large: The origin of the acute and convalescent COVID-19 samples was the United States, Italy and Spain.

Profiling relied on immunoSEQ multiplex PCR, and the TCRdb table lists in-frame clones only, not all of them. The data hold about 300,000 clones, with 90% observed a single time. Between the trimmed V and J ends, which lost 0 bases and 3 bases, there was a span of 10 bases. Germline lookup yields CDR1 SGHRS and CDR2 YFSETQ. This CDR3 is 14 amino acids long. This receptor was identified in a woman under 30 with acute COVID-19. V gene TRBV5-1 combines with J gene TRBJ2-7; D gene ambiguous. Sequences were obtained from PBMCs or T cells enriched from blood (not recorded which). CDR3 in DNA: TGCGCCAGCAGCTTGGAGTCCCACAGCTACGAGCAGTACTTC. Amino acids: CASSLESHSYEQYF.